The rows below give T cell receptor beta chains drawn from one sample of a study of blood T cell repertoires in COVID-19. TCRdb's table, derived via immunoSEQ multiplex PCR, lists solely in-frame clones and lacks some. The table has roughly 59,000 clones, 78% seen once. The specimen was peripheral blood. These receptors originate from a man at least 80 years old with acute or convalescent COVID-19. Both conserved end residues are part of each CDR3. The D gene is left open where the match is weak. Only part of the rows carry a size: once, few, many, or a class if the clone is expanded.

size: NA; V: TRBV11-3; J: TRBJ1-2; D: NA; DNA: TGTGCCAGCAGCCGGACAACTAACTATGGCTACACCTTC; CDR3: CASSRTTNYGYTF
size: once; V: TRBV6-5; J: TRBJ1-2; D: TRBD1; DNA: TGTGCCAGCATGCAGGGGGTAGGTGGCTATGGCTACACCTTC; CDR3: CASMQGVGGYGYTF
size: NA; V: TRBV4-1; J: TRBJ1-1; D: NA; DNA: TGCGCCAGCAGCCCATACAAGAACACTGAAGCTTTCTTT; CDR3: CASSPYKNTEAFF
size: NA; V: TRBV3-1/TRBV3-2; J: TRBJ2-7; D: TRBD1; DNA: TGTGCCAGCAGCCAAGGACAGGGGAGGCAGTACTTC; CDR3: CASSQGQGRQYF
size: once; V: TRBV5-4; J: TRBJ2-2; D: TRBD2; DNA: TGTGCCAGCAGCTCACTAGCGGGAGGGCAGGGGGAGCTGTTTTTT; CDR3: CASSSLAGGQGELFF
size: NA; V: TRBV11-3; J: TRBJ1-6; D: NA; DNA: TGTGCCAGCAGCTTTTACGCCGGGTCCCAGTATAATTCACCCCTCCACTTT; CDR3: CASSFYAGSQYNSPLHF
size: NA; V: TRBV28; J: TRBJ2-7; D: NA; DNA: TGTGCCAGCAGGGGCTTGGACAGGGCGGGGGTTGGCGACGAGCAGTACTTC; CDR3: CASRGLDRAGVGDEQYF
size: once; V: TRBV5-6; J: TRBJ1-3; D: TRBD1; DNA: TGTGCCAGCAGCCCATGGGACAGTAGCTCTGGAAACACCATATATTTT; CDR3: CASSPWDSSSGNTIYF
size: once; V: TRBV9; J: TRBJ2-1; D: TRBD2; DNA: TGTGCCAGCAGCGCGAAGAGGGGACTAGCGGGAGTTTCCCCCGTCGATGAGCAGTTCTTC; CDR3: CASSAKRGLAGVSPVDEQFF
size: NA; V: TRBV5-1; J: TRBJ1-5; D: NA; DNA: TGCGCCAGCAGCTTGGAAGGGGGTTATAGCAATCAGCCCCAGCATTTT; CDR3: CASSLEGGYSNQPQHF
size: NA; V: TRBV14; J: TRBJ2-7; D: NA; DNA: TGTGCCAGCAGCCAAGATCGAAGGCGGCAGGGGGGCTCCTACGAGCAGTACTTC; CDR3: CASSQDRRRQGGSYEQYF
size: NA; V: TRBV18; J: TRBJ2-7; D: TRBD1; DNA: TGTGCCAGCTCACCCCGACAGGGTTACGAGCAGTACTTC; CDR3: CASSPRQGYEQYF
size: NA; V: TRBV5-1; J: TRBJ1-6; D: TRBD1; DNA: TGCGCCAGCAGCTTGGGGCGTGAGGACAGGGTAAATTCACCCCTCCACTTT; CDR3: CASSLGREDRVNSPLHF